One sample yielded the 14 T cell receptor beta chains listed below, sequenced in a study of T cell repertoires in aging, cancer and after chemotherapy. Amplification of TCR beta used genomic DNA extracted from peripheral blood. Rearranged V-D-J TRB sequences were amplified with a mixed TRB-A/B primer pool. Via MiXCR, TCRdb re-called the multiplex PCR reads, giving one row per CDR3 protein. The repertoire holds 7,000 to 8,500 distinct CDR3 sequences, with approximately 30% as singletons. Sequencing used blood. These receptors originate from a human donor with a blood cancer.

This clonotype was counted only a few times. The chain employs TRBV11-3 and TRBJ2-1, with 9 bases lining up with TRBD2. Germline V gene data show CDR1 as SGHNT and CDR2 as YENEEA. CDR3 length: 17 amino acids. Unmatched junction bases numbered 11, after V lost 1 base and J lost 7 bases. CDR3 in amino acids: CASSLVPGLARTNEQFF. The CDR3 DNA is TGTGCCAGCAGCTTAGTGCCGGGACTAGCAAGGACGAATGAGCAGTTCTTC.

To note about this clonotype: It may be a read error: a sequence one base away is much more abundant. The final CDR3 position lacks the conserved phenylalanine or tryptophan, pointing to a likely read error. V and J are TRBV19 and TRBJ1-2; 9 positions agree with TRBD1. V lost 6 bases and J lost 7; bases outside the gene matches: 0. This CDR3 contains 11 residues. Looked up from germline, CDR1 is LNHDA and CDR2 is SQIVND (reference sequence). This chain's CDR3 is CASRTGGGYTC. CDR3 DNA sequence: TGTGCCAGTAGGACAGGGGGTGGCTACACCTGC.

This chain uses TRBV6-1 with TRBJ2-1; either TRBD1 or TRBD2 may fit D (7 bases each). The CDR3 has 17 amino acids. Trimming left V 6 bases short and J 6 bases short, with 24 bases between. Germline loops: CDR1 MNHNS, CDR2 SASEGT. The chain's CDR3 is CASSFPGGGDKGNEQFF. CDR3 in DNA: TGTGCCAGCAGCTTCCCAGGGGGAGGGGATAAGGGCAATGAGCAGTTCTTC.

By proportion, this clonotype is medium-sized. The J gene is TRBJ1-5, the V gene TRBV19, with D hard to call. Trimming took 3 bases from V and 2 from J, leaving 11 bases between them. Per the germline V gene, CDR1 is LNHDA and CDR2 is SQIVND (reference sequence). CDR3 length: 15 residues. CDR3: CASSIPPGGNQPQHF. The CDR3 region has the DNA TGTGCCAGTAGTATTCCCCCCGGGGGCAATCAGCCCCAGCATTTT.

This rearrangement joins TRBV7-9 to TRBJ1-1, with no clear D. Trimming left V 6 bases short and J 10 bases short, with 12 bases between. The CDR3 is made up of 11 amino acids. Germline V gene sequence: CDR1 SEHNR, CDR2 FQNEAQ (reference sequence). Here the CDR3 DNA reads TGTGCCAGCAGTTGGGGAATTGGAGCTTTCTTT. Amino acid sequence: CASSWGIGAFF.

This clonotype was counted between two and nine times. The chain links TRBV30 to TRBJ1-5; D unclear. The V gene lost 1 base and the J gene lost 1 base, with 8 bases spanning the gap. CDR1 GTSNPN and CDR2 SVGIG come from the germline V gene (reference sequence). The CDR3 totals 14 residues. The CDR3 nucleotides are TGTGCCTGGAGTGGAGGGTTGAGCAATCAGCCCCAGCATTTT. Encoded protein: CAWSGGLSNQPQHF.

This clonotype was observed a handful of times. This chain joins TRBV6-6 and TRBJ2-3; 9 nucleotides agree with TRBD2. This CDR3 is 18 amino acids long. Trimming at V came to 1 base and at J to 2 bases, leaving 10 bases not matched to a gene. Germline CDR1 and CDR2: MNHNY and SVGAGI (reference sequence). The CDR3 region is CASSYFTFAGGSTDTQYF. The CDR3 nucleotides read TGTGCCAGCAGTTACTTCACTTTCGCGGGGGGGTCCACAGATACGCAGTATTTT.

V and J are TRBV4-1 and TRBJ2-1; 12 nucleotides align to TRBD1. Germline V gives CDR1 MGHRA, CDR2 YSYEKL. After removal of 1 base from V and 8 bases from J, the junction contained 6 bases not matched to a gene. This CDR3 has 16 residues. Written as DNA, the CDR3 is TGCGCCAGCAGCCAAGGCCCGGGACAGGGGGCCGATGAGCAGTTCTTC. Protein sequence: CASSQGPGQGADEQFF.

In this sample, this clonotype is medium-sized (0.01 to 0.1%). This chain joins TRBV29-1 and TRBJ1-2; possible D gene TRBD1, 6 bases. V was pared by 5 bases and J by 0 bases, with 10 bases between. CDR1 is SQVTM and CDR2 is ANQGSEA in the germline V gene. The CDR3 runs to 13 residues. CDR3 DNA: TGCAGCGTTTACAGGGCCGCTAACTATGGCTACACCTTC. Protein product: CSVYRAANYGYTF.

This sequence joins TRBV6-2 or TRBV6-3 and TRBJ1-1; the match to TRBD1 covers 7 bases. Looked up from germline, CDR1 is MNHEY and CDR2 is SVGEGT. This CDR3 is built from 14 residues. V lost 6 bases and J lost 1; bases outside the gene matches: 5. CDR3 residues: CASRFTGANTEAFF. Here the CDR3 DNA reads TGTGCCAGCAGATTTACAGGGGCGAACACTGAAGCTTTCTTT.

This clonotype qualifies as medium-sized. V gene TRBV19 combines with J gene TRBJ2-7; TRBD1 agrees at 10 bases. CDR1 is LNHDA and CDR2 is SQIVND in the germline V gene (reference sequence). V shed 8 bases and J 3 bases; nucleotides not matched to a gene: 7. The CDR3 extends over 14 amino acids. The CDR3 region is CASGRTGGIYEQYF. As DNA, the CDR3 is TGTGCCAGTGGCCGGACAGGGGGTATCTACGAGCAGTACTTC.

The chain recombines TRBV7-9 with TRBJ2-1, with unresolved D. V shed 4 bases and J shed 6 bases, with 19 bases lying between them. The length of the CDR3 is 16 residues. Germline loops: CDR1 SEHNR, CDR2 FQNEAQ (reference sequence). CDR3 sequence: CASSSKGPPPRNEQFF. CDR3 nucleotides: TGTGCCAGCAGCTCTAAGGGTCCCCCCCCCCGCAATGAGCAGTTCTTC.

By its share, this clonotype is medium-sized. The CDR3 region has the DNA TGTGCCAGCAGCTTGGATTGGGAGACCCAGTACTTC. This translates into CASSLDWETQYF. The J gene is TRBJ2-5, the V gene TRBV5-5; no definite D call. V lost 0 bases and J lost 5, with 5 bases in between. CDR3 length equals 12 residues. Germline-derived CDR1 and CDR2 are SGHKS and YYEKEE (reference sequence).

The genes are TRBV7-9 and TRBJ2-1; D remains ambiguous. The germline V gene encodes CDR1 SEHNR and CDR2 FQNEAQ (reference sequence). The ends were cut back, 2 bases at V and 6 bases at J, with 11 bases in the middle. The CDR3 is made up of 14 amino acids. The CDR3 DNA follows: TGTGCCAGCAGCTTAAGCAGGACCCGCAATGAGCAGTTCTTC. Amino acid sequence: CASSLSRTRNEQFF.